This TCR beta chain was retrieved from a study of cytomegalovirus exposure and HLA in healthy donors. Study outcomes and limitations: Researchers reported in a later analysis that common viral pathogens appeared linked to several top clusters. TCR beta chains numbering approximately 150 were designated cytomegalovirus-associated. TCR beta chain V- and J-gene trimming was linked, in a later analysis, to a missense variant in DCLRE1C. Information on immune exposure was restricted to one variable (CMV serostatus).

PCR primers comprised 60 Vbeta and 13 Jbeta primers. Using immunoSEQ multiplex PCR, the repertoire was profiled, and TCRdb retains in-frame clones only, with some absent. The sample's table shows about 88,000 clones. The CDR3 length is 16 residues. The V gene end was trimmed by 2 bases and the J gene end by 1 base; junction bases not matched to a gene: 6. The V gene's germline CDR1 is MNHNS and CDR2 SASEGT. A word on this clone: The antigen is undetermined.

This TCR derives from a girl aged 10 to 17 in good health and CMV-seropositive. This chain uses TRBV6-1 with TRBJ1-2, with 8 bases lining up with TRBD1. The sequenced sample was PBMCs. The CDR3 is CASSEWGQALNYGYTF. The CDR3 DNA is TGTGCCAGCAGTGAATGGGGACAGGCTCTTAACTATGGCTACACCTTC.